This T cell receptor beta chain derives from a study of CD8+ T cells in alopecia areata. The V and J ends lost 3 bases and 2 bases respectively, with 5 bases between them. Germline CDR1 and CDR2: LNHDA and SQIVND (reference sequence). This CDR3 spans 14 amino acids. Reverse transcription of extracted RNA yielded cDNA, which provided the sequencing template. The repertoire was sequenced with immunoSEQ multiplex PCR; TCRdb's copy has only in-frame clones and lacks some. Counted here are roughly 150,000 clones, around 50% occurring once; the ten biggest clones make up 15% to 20%. Punch biopsies of lesional scalp, plus peripheral blood, were taken from alopecia areata patients. This clone was counted only a few times.

The clonotype originates from a human donor with alopecia areata. The chain uses TRBV19 and TRBJ2-6; D is unclear. Sample: CD8+ T cells sorted from blood, taken at week 0. CDR3 sequence (DNA): TGTGCCAGTAGTATTGTCCCTGGGGCCAACGTCCTGACTTTC. It specifies CASSIVPGANVLTF.